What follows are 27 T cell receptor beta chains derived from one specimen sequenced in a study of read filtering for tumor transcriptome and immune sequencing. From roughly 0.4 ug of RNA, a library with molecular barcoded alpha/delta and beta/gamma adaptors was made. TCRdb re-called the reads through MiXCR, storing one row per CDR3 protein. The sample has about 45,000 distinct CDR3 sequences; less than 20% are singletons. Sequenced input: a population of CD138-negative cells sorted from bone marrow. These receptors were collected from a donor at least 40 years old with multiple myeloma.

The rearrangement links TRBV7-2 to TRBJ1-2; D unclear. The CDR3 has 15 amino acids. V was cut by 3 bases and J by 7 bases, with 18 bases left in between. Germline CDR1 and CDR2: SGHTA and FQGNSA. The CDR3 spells CASSFSFGGLCGYTF. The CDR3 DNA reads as TGTGCCAGCAGCTTCTCATTTGGAGGACTATGTGGCTACACCTTC.

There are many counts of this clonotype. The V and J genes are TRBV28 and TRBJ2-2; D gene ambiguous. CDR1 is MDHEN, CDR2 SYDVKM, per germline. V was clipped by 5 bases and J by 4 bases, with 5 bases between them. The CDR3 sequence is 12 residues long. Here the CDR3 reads CASSETTGELFF. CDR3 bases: TGTGCCAGCAGTGAAACCACCGGGGAGCTGTTTTTT.

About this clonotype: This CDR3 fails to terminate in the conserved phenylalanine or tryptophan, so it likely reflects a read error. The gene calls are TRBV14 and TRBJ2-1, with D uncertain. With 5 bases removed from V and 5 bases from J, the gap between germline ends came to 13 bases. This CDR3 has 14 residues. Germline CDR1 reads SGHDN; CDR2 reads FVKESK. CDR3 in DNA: TGTGCCAGCAGCGACAACAGAGGCGACAATGAGCAGTTCCTC. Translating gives CASSDNRGDNEQFL.

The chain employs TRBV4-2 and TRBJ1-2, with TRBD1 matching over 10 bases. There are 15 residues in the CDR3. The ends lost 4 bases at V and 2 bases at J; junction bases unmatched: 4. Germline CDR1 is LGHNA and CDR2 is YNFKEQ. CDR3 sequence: CASSRGQGGNYGYTF. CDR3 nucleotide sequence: TGTGCCAGCAGCCGCGGACAGGGGGGAAACTATGGCTACACCTTC.

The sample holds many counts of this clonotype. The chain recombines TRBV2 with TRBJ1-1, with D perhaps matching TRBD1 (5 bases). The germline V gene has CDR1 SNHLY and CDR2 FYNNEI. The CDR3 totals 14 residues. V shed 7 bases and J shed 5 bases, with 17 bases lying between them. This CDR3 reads CASMGRGDKTEAFF. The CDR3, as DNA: TGTGCCAGCATGGGGCGGGGTGATAAGACTGAAGCTTTCTTT.

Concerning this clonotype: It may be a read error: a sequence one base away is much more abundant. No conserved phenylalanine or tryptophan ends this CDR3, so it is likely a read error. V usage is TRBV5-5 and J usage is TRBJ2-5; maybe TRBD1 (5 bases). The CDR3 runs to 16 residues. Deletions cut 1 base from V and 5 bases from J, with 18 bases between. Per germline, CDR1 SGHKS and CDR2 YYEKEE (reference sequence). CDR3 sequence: CASSLSRQGAMETQYC. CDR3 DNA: TGTGCCAGCAGCTTGTCGAGGCAGGGCGCAATGGAGACCCAGTACTGC.

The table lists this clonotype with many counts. The CDR3 here is CSAKLAAAGANVLTF. DNA for the CDR3: TGCAGTGCAAAATTAGCGGCTGCTGGGGCCAACGTCCTGACTTTC. V usage is TRBV20-1 and J usage is TRBJ2-6; D possibly corresponds to TRBD2 (6 bases). Looked up from germline, CDR1 is DFQATT and CDR2 is SNEGSKA (reference sequence). This CDR3 contains 15 residues. Deletions cut 6 bases from V and 2 bases from J, with 14 bases between.

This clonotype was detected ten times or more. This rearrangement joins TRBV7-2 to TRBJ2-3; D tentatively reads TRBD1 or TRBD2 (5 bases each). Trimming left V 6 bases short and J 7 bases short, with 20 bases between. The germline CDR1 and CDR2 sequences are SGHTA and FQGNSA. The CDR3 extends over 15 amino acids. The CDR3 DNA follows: TGTGCCAGCAGGACGATAGCGCGAGGGGTGAATACGCAGTATTTT. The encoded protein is CASRTIARGVNTQYF.

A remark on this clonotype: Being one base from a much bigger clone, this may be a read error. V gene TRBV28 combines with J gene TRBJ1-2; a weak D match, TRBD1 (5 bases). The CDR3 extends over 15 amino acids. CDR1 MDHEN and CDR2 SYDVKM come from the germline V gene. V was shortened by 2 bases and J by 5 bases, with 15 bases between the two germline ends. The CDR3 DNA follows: TGTGCCAGCAGTTTAGGGGGGGGAGTCGCATATGGCTACACCTTC. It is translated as CASSLGGGVAYGYTF.

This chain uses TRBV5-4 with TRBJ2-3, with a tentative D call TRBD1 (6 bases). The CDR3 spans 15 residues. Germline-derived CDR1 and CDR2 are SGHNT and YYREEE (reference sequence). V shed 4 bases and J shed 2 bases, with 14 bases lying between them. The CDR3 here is CASSSRTAPTDTQYF. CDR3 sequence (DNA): TGTGCCAGCAGCAGTCGGACAGCCCCCACAGATACGCAGTATTTT.

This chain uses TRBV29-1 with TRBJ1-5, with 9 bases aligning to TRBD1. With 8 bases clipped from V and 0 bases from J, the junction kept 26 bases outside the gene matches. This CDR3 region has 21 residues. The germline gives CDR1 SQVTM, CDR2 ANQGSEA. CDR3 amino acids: CSTSEPPGAGQGRNSNQPQHF. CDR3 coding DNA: TGCAGCACAAGCGAACCCCCGGGGGCGGGACAGGGTCGTAATAGCAATCAGCCCCAGCATTTT.

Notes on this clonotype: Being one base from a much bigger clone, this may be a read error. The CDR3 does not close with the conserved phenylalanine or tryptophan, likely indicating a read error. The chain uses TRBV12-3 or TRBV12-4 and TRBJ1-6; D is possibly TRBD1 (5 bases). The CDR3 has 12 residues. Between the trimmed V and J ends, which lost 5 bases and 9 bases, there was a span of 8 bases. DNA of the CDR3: TGTGCCAGCAGTGATGGGGGTTCACCCCTCCACTCT. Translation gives CASSDGGSPLHS.

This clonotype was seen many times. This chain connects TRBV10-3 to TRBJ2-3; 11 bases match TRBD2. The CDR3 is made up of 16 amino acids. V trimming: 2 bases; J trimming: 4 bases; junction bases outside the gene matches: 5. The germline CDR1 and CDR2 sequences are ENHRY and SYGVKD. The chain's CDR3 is CAISEPTSGSADTQYF. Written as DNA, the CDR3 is TGTGCCATCAGTGAGCCAACTAGCGGGAGCGCAGATACGCAGTATTTT.

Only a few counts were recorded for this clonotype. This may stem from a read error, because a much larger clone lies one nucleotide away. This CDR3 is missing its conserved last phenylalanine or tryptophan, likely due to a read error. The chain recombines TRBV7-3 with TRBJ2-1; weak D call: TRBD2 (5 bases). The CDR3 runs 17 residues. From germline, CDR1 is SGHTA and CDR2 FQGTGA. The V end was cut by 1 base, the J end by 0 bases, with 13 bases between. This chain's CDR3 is CASSLKEPGTSYNEQFI. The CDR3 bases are TGTGCCAGCAGCTTAAAAGAACCGGGAACCTCCTACAATGAGCAGTTCATC.

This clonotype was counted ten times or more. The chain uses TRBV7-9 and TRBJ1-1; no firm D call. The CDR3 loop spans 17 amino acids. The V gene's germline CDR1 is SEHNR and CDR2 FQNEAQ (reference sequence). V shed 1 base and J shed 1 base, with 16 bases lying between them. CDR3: CASSLGPPLGKNTEAFF. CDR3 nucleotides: TGTGCCAGCAGCTTAGGCCCCCCGTTGGGAAAGAACACTGAAGCTTTCTTT.

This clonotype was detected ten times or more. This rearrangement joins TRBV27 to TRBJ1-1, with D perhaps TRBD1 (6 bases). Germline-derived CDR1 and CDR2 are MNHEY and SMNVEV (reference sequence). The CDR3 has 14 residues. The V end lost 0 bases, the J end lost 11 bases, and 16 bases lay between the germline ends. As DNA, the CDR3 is TGTGCCAGCAGTTTATCTGGAGTCGGGGGGCAGGCTTTCTTT. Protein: CASSLSGVGGQAFF.

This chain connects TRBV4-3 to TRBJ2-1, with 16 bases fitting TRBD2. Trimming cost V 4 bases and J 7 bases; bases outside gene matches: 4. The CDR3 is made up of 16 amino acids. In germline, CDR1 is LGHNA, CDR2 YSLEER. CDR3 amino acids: CASSLGTSGRVNEQFF. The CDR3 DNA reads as TGCGCCAGCAGCCTCGGGACTAGCGGGAGGGTGAATGAGCAGTTCTTC.

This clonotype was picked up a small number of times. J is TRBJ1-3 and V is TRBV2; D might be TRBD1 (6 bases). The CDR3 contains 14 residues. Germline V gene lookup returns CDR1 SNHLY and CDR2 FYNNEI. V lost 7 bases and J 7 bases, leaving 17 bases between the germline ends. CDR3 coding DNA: TGTGCCAGCATGAGGGGGATTGTTCGGAACACCATATATTTT. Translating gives CASMRGIVRNTIYF.

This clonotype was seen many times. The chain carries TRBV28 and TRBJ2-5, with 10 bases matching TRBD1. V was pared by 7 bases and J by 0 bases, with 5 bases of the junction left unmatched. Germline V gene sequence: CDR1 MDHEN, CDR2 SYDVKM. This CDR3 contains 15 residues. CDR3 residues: CASNRGQGNQETQYF. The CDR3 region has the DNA TGTGCCAGCAACCGGGGACAGGGGAACCAAGAGACCCAGTACTTC. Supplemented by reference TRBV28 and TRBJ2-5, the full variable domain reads DVKVTQSSRYLVKRTGEKVFLECVQDMDHENMFWYRQDPGLGLRLIYFSYDVKMKEKGDIPEGYSVSREKKERFSLILESASTNQTSMYLCASNRGQGNQETQYFGPGTRLLVL.

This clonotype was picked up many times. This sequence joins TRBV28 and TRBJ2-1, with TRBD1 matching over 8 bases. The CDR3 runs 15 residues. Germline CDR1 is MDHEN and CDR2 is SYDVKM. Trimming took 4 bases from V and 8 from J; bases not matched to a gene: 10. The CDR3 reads CASSSRAGGLDEQFF. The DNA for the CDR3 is TGTGCCAGCAGTTCGAGGGCAGGGGGCTTGGATGAGCAGTTCTTC.

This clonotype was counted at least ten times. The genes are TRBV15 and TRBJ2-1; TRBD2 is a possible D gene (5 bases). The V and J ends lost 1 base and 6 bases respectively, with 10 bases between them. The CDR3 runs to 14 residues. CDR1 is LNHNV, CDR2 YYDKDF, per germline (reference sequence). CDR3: CATSRVLSGNEQFF. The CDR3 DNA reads TGTGCCACCAGCAGAGTTTTGAGCGGCAATGAGCAGTTCTTC.

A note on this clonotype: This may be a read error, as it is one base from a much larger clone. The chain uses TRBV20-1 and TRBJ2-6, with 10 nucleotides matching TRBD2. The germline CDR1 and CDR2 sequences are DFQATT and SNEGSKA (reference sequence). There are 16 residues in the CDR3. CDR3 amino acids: CGAPRLAGAGANVLTF. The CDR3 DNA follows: TGCGGTGCCCCCCGGCTAGCGGGAGCTGGGGCCAACGTCCTGACTTTC.

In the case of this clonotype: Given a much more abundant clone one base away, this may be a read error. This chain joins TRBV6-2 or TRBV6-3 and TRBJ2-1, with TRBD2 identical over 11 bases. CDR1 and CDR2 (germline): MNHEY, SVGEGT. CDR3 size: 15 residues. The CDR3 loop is CACSTPSGRIYEQFF. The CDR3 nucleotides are TGTGCCTGCAGTACCCCTAGCGGGAGGATATATGAGCAGTTCTTC.

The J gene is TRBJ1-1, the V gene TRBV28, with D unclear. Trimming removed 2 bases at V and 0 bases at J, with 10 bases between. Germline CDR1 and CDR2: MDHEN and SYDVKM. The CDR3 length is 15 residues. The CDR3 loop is CASSLETVMNTEAFF. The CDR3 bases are TGTGCCAGCAGTTTAGAAACAGTCATGAACACTGAAGCTTTCTTT.

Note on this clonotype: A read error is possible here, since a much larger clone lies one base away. CDR3 DNA: TGTGTCAGCAGCTTAGAGGGAGGGGATCAGCCCCAGCATTTT. As protein: CVSSLEGGDQPQHF. This chain joins TRBV7-2 and TRBJ1-5; D may be TRBD1 (5 bases). The CDR3 is 14 residues long. Germline-derived CDR1 and CDR2 are SGHTA and FQGNSA.

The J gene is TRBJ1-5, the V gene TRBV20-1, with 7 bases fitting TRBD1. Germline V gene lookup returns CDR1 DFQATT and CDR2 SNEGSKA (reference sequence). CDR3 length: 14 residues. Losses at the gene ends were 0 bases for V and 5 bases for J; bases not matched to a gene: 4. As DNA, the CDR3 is TGCAGTGCTAGAGAAGGCAGGGGGGATCAGCCCCAGCATTTT. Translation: CSAREGRGDQPQHF.

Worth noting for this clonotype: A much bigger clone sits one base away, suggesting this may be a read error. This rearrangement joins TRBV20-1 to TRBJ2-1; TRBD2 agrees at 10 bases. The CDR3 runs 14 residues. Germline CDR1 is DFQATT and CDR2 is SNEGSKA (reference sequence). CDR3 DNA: TGCAGTGCTCCTAGCGGGAGCTCCTACAATGGGCAGTTCTTC. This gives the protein CSAPSGSSYNGQFF.